The TCR beta chain under discussion was sequenced for a study of T cell responses to AZD1222 COVID-19 vaccine. Study observations and caveats: Researchers report vaccine-associated CD4 TCRs spanning spike, with dominance at 160-218 and 743-854. The donors showed a predominance of white British ancestry and of females, with possible underestimation of clonal diversity.

Some clones are missing from TCRdb's copy, which holds only in-frame ones; the method was immunoSEQ multiplex PCR. The sample comprises around 72,000 clones, 82% of which are singletons, and under 7% rests with the top ten. V was cut by 2 bases and J by 10 bases, with 6 bases left in between. CDR1 is MDHEN and CDR2 is SYDVKM in the germline V gene. CDR3 length equals 11 residues. Details on this clone: Antigen: not known.

This specimen consisted of peripheral blood, obtained on day 0 of AZD1222 vaccination. The sequence was obtained from an adult in good health. This sequence joins TRBV28 and TRBJ2-1; D unresolved. The CDR3 nucleotides are TGTGCCAGCAGTTTAGCCCGGGAGCAGTTCTTC. It encodes CASSLAREQFF.